In this sample, the clone carrying this T cell receptor (beta chain) turned up a few times. The record originates from a study of T-cell memory formation after mild COVID-19. Study-level background: Most TCR clusters belonged to a single donor.

V gave up 4 bases and J gave up 4 bases, with 14 bases separating them. The CDR3 totals 15 residues. TCRdb fed the 5' RACE reads into MiXCR, producing one record per CDR3 protein. The sample holds roughly 190,000 distinct CDR3 sequences, about 11% seen once. This sequence originates from a man between 18 and 29 years old who had mild COVID-19 (a few samples of this study predate the infection). Cell type and time point are not known. Sequencing was done on a sample of PBMCs or a T cell subset sorted from them (not recorded which). The chain has TRBV12-3 or TRBV12-4 and TRBJ2-1; possibly TRBD1 for D (6 bases). CDR3 DNA sequence: TGTGCCAGCAGTTCAGGGGACGGAATATACAATGAGCAGTTCTTC. Its translation is CASSSGDGIYNEQFF.